The T cell receptor beta chain described here comes from a study of blood T cell repertoires in COVID-19. Whole-study context: T cells, B-cell-depleted T cells, or PBMCs provided the cDNA or gDNA that served as material.

Looked up from germline, CDR1 is SGHRS and CDR2 is YFSETQ. The CDR3 has 14 amino acids. With V trimmed by 5 bases and J by 8 bases, 11 bases remained unmatched. Per the authors' pipeline: The assay estimated nucleated cells by amplifying reference gene primers. Using immunoSEQ multiplex PCR, the repertoire was profiled, and TCRdb retains in-frame clones only, with some absent. That table supplies the V and J calls and clone size; D and trimming were determined from the DNA. This sample carries some 35,000 clones, roughly 80% of them seen once, and the ten largest clones take 16%. The genes are TRBV5-1 and TRBJ1-2, with 8 bases matching TRBD1. The sample taken for sequencing was peripheral blood. This TCR came from a man in his sixties or seventies with acute or convalescent COVID-19. As DNA, the CDR3 is TGCGCCAGCAGTCTCCAGGGGGCGCGGTGGGGCTACACCTTC. Protein sequence: CASSLQGARWGYTF.